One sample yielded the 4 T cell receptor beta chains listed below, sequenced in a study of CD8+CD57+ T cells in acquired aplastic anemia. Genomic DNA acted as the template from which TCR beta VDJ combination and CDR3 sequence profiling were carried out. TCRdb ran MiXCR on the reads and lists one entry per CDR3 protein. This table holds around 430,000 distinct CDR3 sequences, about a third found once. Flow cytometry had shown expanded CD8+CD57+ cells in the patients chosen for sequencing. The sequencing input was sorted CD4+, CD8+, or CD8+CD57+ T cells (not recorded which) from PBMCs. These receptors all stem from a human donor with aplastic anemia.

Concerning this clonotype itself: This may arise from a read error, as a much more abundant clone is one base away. The CDR3 protein is CATSRDRAAQGNPPLHF. CDR3 sequence (DNA): TGTGCCACCAGCAGAGATCGAGCGGCCCAGGGGAATCCACCCCTCCACTTT. The V and J genes are TRBV15 and TRBJ1-6; D is perhaps TRBD1 (6 bases). Germline-derived CDR1 and CDR2 are LNHNV and YYDKDF (reference sequence). V lost 0 bases to trimming and J lost 11 bases, with 20 bases between them. The CDR3 extends over 17 amino acids.

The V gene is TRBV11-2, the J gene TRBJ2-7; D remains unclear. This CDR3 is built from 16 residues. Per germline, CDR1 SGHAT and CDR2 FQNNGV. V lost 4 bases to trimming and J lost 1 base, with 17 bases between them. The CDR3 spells CASSWVSGQRSYEQYF. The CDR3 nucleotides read TGTGCCAGCAGCTGGGTCTCCGGGCAGCGATCCTACGAGCAGTACTTC.

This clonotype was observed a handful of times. CDR3 nucleotide sequence: TGTGCCAGCAGTATAGGGACAGGTAAAAATCAGCCCCAGCATTTT. Amino acid sequence: CASSIGTGKNQPQHF. The genes are TRBV12-3 or TRBV12-4 and TRBJ1-5; 8 bases are a match to TRBD1. This CDR3 region has 15 residues. V shed 5 bases and J 4 bases; nucleotides not matched to a gene: 7.

As DNA, the CDR3 is TGCGCCAGCAGCTTGGGGTGGGGGCCGTACAATGAGCAGTTCTTC. It specifies CASSLGWGPYNEQFF. This rearrangement joins TRBV5-1 to TRBJ2-1; tentatively, D is TRBD1 (6 bases). Germline assignment: CDR1 SGHRS and CDR2 YFSETQ. Trimming pared 0 bases from V and 4 bases from J, leaving 11 bases between. The CDR3 contains 15 residues.